The source of this T cell receptor (beta chain) is a study of blood T cell repertoires in COVID-19. This CDR3 has 15 residues. Germline V gene lookup returns CDR1 KGHSY and CDR2 FQNENV. V was pared by 2 bases and J by 5 bases, with 2 bases of the junction left unmatched. Measured with immunoSEQ multiplex PCR; TCRdb has only the in-frame clones, and not every one. The sample has 120,000 or so clones, approximately 87% seen once. The chain links TRBV16 to TRBJ1-5; 11 bases fit TRBD1. The clonotype originates from a man aged 55-75 years with acute or convalescent COVID-19. Sequencing was done on a sample of peripheral blood. In DNA, the CDR3 is TGTGCCAGCAGCCAAAGGGGACAGGGGGATCAGCCCCAGCATTTT. Its translation: CASSQRGQGDQPQHF. Based on the CDR3 plus reference TRBV16 and TRBJ1-5, the full variable domain is GEEVAQTPKHLVRGEGQKAKLYCAPIKGHSYVFWYQQVLKNEFKFLISFQNENVFDETGMPKERFSAKCLPNSPCSLEIQATKLEDSAVYFCASSQRGQGDQPQHFGDGTRLSIL.